This T cell receptor beta chain was documented in a study of T cell changes during pregnancy in multiple sclerosis. The germline gives CDR1 SGDLS, CDR2 YYNGEE. V was shortened by 0 bases and J by 8 bases, with 12 bases between the two germline ends. This CDR3 is 14 amino acids long. Measured with immunoSEQ multiplex PCR; TCRdb has only the in-frame clones, and not every one. The sample lists 40,000 or so clones, 90% seen once, with approximately 11% in the top ten. The chain has TRBV9 and TRBJ2-1; D possibly corresponds to TRBD2 (5 bases). The TCR was taken from a female donor with multiple sclerosis, enrolled in a pregnancy study. Source: CD8+ T cells from peripheral blood mononuclear cells, taken in the first trimester of pregnancy. The CDR3 region is CASSVEGDGDEQFF. CDR3 nucleotides: TGTGCCAGCAGCGTAGAAGGAGACGGGGATGAGCAGTTCTTC.